These 2 T cell receptor beta chains originate from one sample sequenced in a study of blood T cell repertoires in COVID-19. Measured with immunoSEQ multiplex PCR; TCRdb has only the in-frame clones, and not every one. The table has 250,000 to 300,000 clones, approximately 91% seen once. The sequencing sample was made of PBMCs or T cells enriched from blood (not recorded which). The receptor source for this set is a woman aged 40 to 55 with acute COVID-19.

The gene calls are TRBV18 and TRBJ1-6, with D perhaps matching TRBD1 (5 bases). V dropped 3 bases and J dropped 5 bases, with 14 bases sitting between them. CDR1 KGHSH and CDR2 LQKENI come from the germline V gene. The CDR3 length is 16 residues. Written as DNA, the CDR3 is TGTGCCAGCTCACCTCTCGGGGAGGGGAATAATTCACCCCTCCACTTT. Translating gives CASSPLGEGNNSPLHF.

The J gene is TRBJ2-7, the V gene TRBV28; 9 positions match TRBD1. The CDR3 is made up of 14 amino acids. In germline, CDR1 is MDHEN, CDR2 SYDVKM. Trimming removed 3 bases from V and 3 bases from J; junction bases left unmatched: 3. The CDR3 region is CASSFDRGVYEQYF. CDR3 nucleotide sequence: TGTGCCAGCAGTTTCGACAGGGGGGTCTACGAGCAGTACTTC.